These 6 T cell receptor beta chains came from one sample sequenced in a study of T-cell memory formation after mild COVID-19. In TCRdb, the 5' RACE reads were re-called with MiXCR into one record per CDR3 protein. The sample lists 250,000 to 350,000 distinct CDR3 sequences, roughly 19% seen once, with around 20% in the top ten. The specimen sequenced was PBMCs or a T cell subset sorted from them (not recorded which). These receptors all stem from a man aged 18 to 30 who had mild COVID-19 (a few samples of this study predate the infection). Cell type and time point are not known.

This clonotype was seen more than once but under ten times. The rearrangement uses TRBV3-2 and TRBJ2-7; the table assigns TRBD2, which was not confirmed against the DNA. TRBV3-2 is a recognized pseudogene. The CDR3 runs 14 residues. CDR3 DNA sequence: TGTGCCAGCAGCCAAGGATCCAGGAGGAGCCTAGGCTGCGTC. Translating gives CASSQGSRRSLGCV.

V usage is TRBV25-1 and J usage is TRBJ2-2; D not resolved. Germline CDR1 MGHDK, CDR2 SYGVNS. The CDR3 has 15 residues. Trimming pared 1 base from V and 4 bases from J, leaving 10 bases between. CDR3 amino acids: CASSESMGATGELFF. CDR3 sequence (DNA): TGTGCCAGCAGTGAATCCATGGGTGCCACCGGGGAGCTGTTTTTT.

The CDR3 nucleotides read TGTGCCAGCAGCTTAGAGGGGGCGAACACCGGGGAGCTGTTTTTT. Protein product: CASSLEGANTGELFF. J is TRBJ2-2 and V is TRBV7-9, with a possible D match to TRBD1 (6 bases). Between the trimmed V and J ends, which lost 1 base and 0 bases, there was a span of 6 bases. The germline CDR1 and CDR2 sequences are SEHNR and FQNEAQ (reference sequence). This CDR3 spans 15 amino acids. The full variable domain, in which reference TRBV7-9 and TRBJ2-2 provide the parts outside the CDR3, is DTGVSQNPRHKITKRGQNVTFRCDPISEHNRLYWYRQTLGQGPEFLTYFQNEAQLEKSRLLSDRFSAERPKGSFSTLEIQRTEQGDSAMYLCASSLEGANTGELFFGEGSRLTVL.

The chain uses TRBV20-1 and TRBJ1-3, with D unresolved. Per the germline V gene, CDR1 is DFQATT and CDR2 is SNEGSKA (reference sequence). Trimming cost V 2 bases and J 7 bases, with 15 bases left between them. The CDR3 contains 14 residues. The CDR3 is CSARRRSGGNTIYF. In nucleotides, the CDR3 is TGCAGTGCTAGACGGAGATCGGGCGGCAACACCATATATTTT.

The sample holds a few counts of this clonotype. The chain is built from TRBV7-9 and TRBJ1-1; unclear D gene. Trimming left V 5 bases short and J 3 bases short, with 7 bases between. CDR1 SEHNR and CDR2 FQNEAQ come from the germline V gene (reference sequence). The CDR3 loop spans 12 amino acids. The CDR3, as DNA: TGTGCCAGCAGCCCTCCCTACACTGAAGCTTTCTTT. Its translation is CASSPPYTEAFF.

The table lists this clonotype with a few counts. The rearrangement uses TRBV29-1 and TRBJ2-5; D not resolved. CDR1 and CDR2 (germline): SQVTM, ANQGSEA. The V end lost 6 bases, the J end lost 1 base, and 15 bases lay between the germline ends. The CDR3 has 14 amino acids. CDR3 bases: TGCAGCGTCGCTACCGGATGGCCCCAAGAGACCCAGTACTTC. Protein: CSVATGWPQETQYF.